A selection of T cell receptor beta chains follows, all from one sample in a study of CD8 T cells in ankylosing spondylitis. Each CDR3 protein gets one entry after TCRdb re-called the 5' RACE reads with MiXCR. The data show about 390,000 distinct CDR3 sequences, around 22% seen once. Sequencing input: blood, either unsorted or a sorted T cell fraction (not recorded which). The origin of the receptors is a male donor with ankylosing spondylitis. CDR3s include the opening cysteine and the closing phenylalanine or tryptophan. The order of the fields is V gene, J gene, CDR3 protein.

TRBV19	TRBJ2-7	CASSELQGYEQYF
TRBV7-8	TRBJ2-7	CASSLYRTGGNEQYF
TRBV29-1	TRBJ2-5	CSVDCFSGDDQETQYF
TRBV5-1	TRBJ1-1	CASSPPGQLNTEAFF
TRBV12-3/TRBV12-4	TRBJ1-5	CASSFSPQPQHF
TRBV11-2	TRBJ2-3	CASAFTEGADTQYF
TRBV30	TRBJ1-5	CAWSASGDQPQHF
TRBV7-9	TRBJ1-1	CASSFGTGIEAFF
TRBV20-1	TRBJ2-1	CSARDLRGDYYNEQFF
TRBV7-2	TRBJ2-1	CASSYGTSGYNEQFF
TRBV3-1	TRBJ2-1	CASGLWENPYNEQFF
TRBV5-1	TRBJ2-1	CASSNRTGRDEQFF
TRBV7-9	TRBJ2-1	CASSLPGGQINEQFF
TRBV2	TRBJ2-7	CASSAGTVTGSVSYEQYF
TRBV5-6	TRBJ2-5	CASTGGLAETQYF
TRBV20-1	TRBJ1-2	CSARDGANYGYTF
TRBV20-1	TRBJ2-7	CSARASSGTYEQYF
TRBV7-3	TRBJ1-2	CASSATGGYGYTF
TRBV2	TRBJ1-1	CASSEQGTGEAFF
TRBV28	TRBJ2-1	CASRERGFGNYNEQFF
TRBV12-3/TRBV12-4	TRBJ1-5	CASSSGTGDNQPQHF
TRBV10-2	TRBJ2-3	CASSRGEGETDTQYF
TRBV27	TRBJ2-5	CASSSRDRGLPGETQYF
TRBV12-3/TRBV12-4	TRBJ1-2	CASSRGLPGWGYTF
TRBV28	TRBJ2-1	CASSPYTGGWDNEQFF
TRBV5-1	TRBJ2-1	CASSSRSGGYEQFF
TRBV5-1	TRBJ2-1	CASSLSSLGGSSYNEQFF
TRBV3-1	TRBJ2-1	CASSQQGPPNEQFF
TRBV5-1	TRBJ2-7	CASSLRQGVSEQYF
TRBV18	TRBJ2-3	CASSPWRRGDTQYF
TRBV12-3/TRBV12-4	TRBJ1-6	CASSTIRNSPLHF
TRBV20-1	TRBJ1-1	CSVELTGPGTEAFF
TRBV28	TRBJ1-2	CASSLWGAGGYTF
TRBV18	TRBJ2-1	CASSPYGLWYAFF
TRBV5-6	TRBJ2-1	CASSLGLAPIMHEQFF
TRBV5-1	TRBJ1-3	CASSPGGGLKNTIYF
TRBV5-1	TRBJ2-5	CASSPRTEETQYF
TRBV11-2	TRBJ2-4	CASGLGLLLAKNIQYF
TRBV6-5	TRBJ1-1	CASSRRGLAFF
TRBV12-3/TRBV12-4	TRBJ2-7	CASSLTRFSSYEQYF
TRBV4-1	TRBJ2-1	CASSRPRNNEQFF
TRBV11-3	TRBJ2-7	CASSLASGRSSYEQYF
TRBV20-1	TRBJ2-3	CSALKDYSDTQYF
TRBV20-1	TRBJ2-3	CSAVPGLATDTQYF
TRBV11-3	TRBJ2-1	CASSSYRDRGNEQFF
TRBV6-5	TRBJ2-7	CASSLDERFSYEQYF
TRBV20-1	TRBJ2-1	CSACGPLYNEQFF
TRBV28	TRBJ2-2	CASRGSVGAGSNTGELFF
TRBV20-1	TRBJ1-5	CSVGVRGERQPQHF
TRBV3-1	TRBJ1-5	CASNSGRINQPQHF
TRBV7-8	TRBJ2-1	CASSLASGRAGGEQFF
TRBV10-3	TRBJ2-7	CAISESIPGQGSYEQYF
TRBV20-1	TRBJ2-7	CSARRTGEGYEQYF
TRBV15	TRBJ2-3	CATSRTLRTASTDTQYF
TRBV28	TRBJ1-2	CASSPDGYGYTF
TRBV10-3	TRBJ2-7	CAISASVRGHSYEQYF
TRBV20-1	TRBJ1-1	CSAGLMKGNTEAFF
TRBV6-5	TRBJ2-3	CASSYRTGRDTQYF